This T cell receptor beta chain was documented in a study of cytomegalovirus exposure and HLA in healthy donors. A word on this clone: As yet, its antigen is unknown.

Whole-study results and caveats: The study listed 150 to 200 cytomegalovirus-associated TCR beta chains.

Primers for the PCR totalled 60 Vbeta and 13 Jbeta. TCRdb keeps only in-frame clones here, not all; method: immunoSEQ multiplex PCR. The sample lists 150,000 to 200,000 clones, almost 80% seen once, with over 8% in the top ten. CDR1 is SGHVS and CDR2 is FQNEAQ in the germline V gene. V lost 2 bases, J lost 6 bases, and 16 bases lay in between. The CDR3 length is 15 residues. The receptor was derived from a man aged 18-30 years in good health and CMV-seropositive. The chain is built from TRBV7-8 and TRBJ1-2; maybe TRBD1 (5 bases). Sequencing was carried out using PBMCs. CDR3: CASSLSGGLRDGYTF. DNA of the CDR3: TGTGCCAGCAGCTTAAGCGGGGGGTTAAGGGATGGCTACACCTTC.